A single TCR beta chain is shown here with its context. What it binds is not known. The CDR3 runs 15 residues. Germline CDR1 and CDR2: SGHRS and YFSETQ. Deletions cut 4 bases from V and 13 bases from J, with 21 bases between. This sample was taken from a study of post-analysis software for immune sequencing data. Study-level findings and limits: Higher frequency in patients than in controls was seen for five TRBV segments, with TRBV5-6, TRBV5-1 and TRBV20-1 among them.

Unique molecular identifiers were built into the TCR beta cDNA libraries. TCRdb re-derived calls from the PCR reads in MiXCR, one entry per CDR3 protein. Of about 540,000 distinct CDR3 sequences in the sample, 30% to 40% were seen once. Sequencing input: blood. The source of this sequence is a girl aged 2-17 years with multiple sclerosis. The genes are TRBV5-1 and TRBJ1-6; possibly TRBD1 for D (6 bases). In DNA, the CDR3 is TGCGCCAGCAGCGAAACCGGGACACCCGATCGTCCCCTCCACTTT. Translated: CASSETGTPDRPLHF.